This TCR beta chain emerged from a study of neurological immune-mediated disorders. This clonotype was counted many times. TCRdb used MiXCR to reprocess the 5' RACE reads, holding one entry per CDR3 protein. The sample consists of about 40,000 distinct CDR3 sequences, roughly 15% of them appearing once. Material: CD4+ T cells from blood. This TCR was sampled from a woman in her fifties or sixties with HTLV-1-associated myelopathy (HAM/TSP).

CDR3 region: CASTLPNRGYEQFF. DNA for the CDR3: TGTGCCAGCACCCTGCCCAACCGGGGCTATGAGCAGTTCTTC. The chain combines TRBV9 with TRBJ2-1, with D possibly called TRBD1 or TRBD2 (5 bases each). This CDR3 region has 14 residues. V shed 6 bases and J shed 8 bases, with 18 bases lying between them. Germline V lookup: CDR1 SGDLS, CDR2 YYNGEE.